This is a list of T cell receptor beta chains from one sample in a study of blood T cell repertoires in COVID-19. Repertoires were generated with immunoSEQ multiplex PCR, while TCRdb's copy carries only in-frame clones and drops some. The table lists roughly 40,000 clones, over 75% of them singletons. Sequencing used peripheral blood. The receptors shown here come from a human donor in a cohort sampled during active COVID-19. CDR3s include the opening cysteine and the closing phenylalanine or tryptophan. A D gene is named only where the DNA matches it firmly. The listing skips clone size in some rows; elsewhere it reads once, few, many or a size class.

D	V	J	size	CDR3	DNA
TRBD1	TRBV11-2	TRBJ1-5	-	CASSSTGGGQPQHF	TGTGCCAGCAGCTCGACAGGGGGCGGACAGCCCCAGCATTTT
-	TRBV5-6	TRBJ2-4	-	CASSLVLGEYAKNIQYF	TGTGCCAGCAGCTTGGTACTGGGAGAGTATGCCAAAAACATTCAGTACTTC
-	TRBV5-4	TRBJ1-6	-	CASSLDADSPLHF	TGTGCCAGCAGCTTGGACGCAGATTCACCCCTCCACTTT
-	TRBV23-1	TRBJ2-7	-	CASSRIVSGALYEQYF	TGCGCCAGCAGTCGGATCGTTTCAGGGGCCCTCTACGAGCAGTACTTC
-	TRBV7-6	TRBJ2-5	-	CASSVTQSVAKETQYF	TGTGCCAGCAGCGTCACCCAGTCGGTAGCCAAGGAGACCCAGTACTTC
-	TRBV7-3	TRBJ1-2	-	CASSPAGDPNYGYTF	TGTGCCAGCAGCCCGGCGGGGGATCCTAACTATGGCTACACCTTC
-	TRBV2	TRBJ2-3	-	CASSESSFTQYF	TGTGCCAGCAGTGAGAGTAGCTTTACGCAGTATTTT
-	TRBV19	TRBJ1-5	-	CATRFDQGGNQPQHF	TGTGCCACCCGATTTGATCAGGGAGGGAATCAGCCCCAGCATTTT
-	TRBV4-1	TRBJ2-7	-	CASSQVGGTSYEQYF	TGCGCCAGCAGCCAAGTTGGCGGGACCTCCTACGAGCAGTACTTC
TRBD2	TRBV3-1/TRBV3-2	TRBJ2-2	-	CASTEAGYTGELFF	TGTGCCAGCACCGAAGCGGGGTACACCGGGGAGCTGTTTTTT
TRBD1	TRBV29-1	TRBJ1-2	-	CSVGGGQGLFGYTF	TGCAGCGTTGGCGGGGGACAGGGTCTTTTCGGCTACACCTTC
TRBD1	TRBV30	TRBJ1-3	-	CAWPRGQRKPTGNTIYF	TGTGCCTGGCCCCGGGGACAGCGGAAACCGACTGGAAACACCATATATTTT
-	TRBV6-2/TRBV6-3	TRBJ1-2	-	CASSYSDRGSGYTF	TGTGCCAGCAGTTACTCGGACAGAGGGAGTGGCTACACCTTC
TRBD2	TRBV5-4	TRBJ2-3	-	CASGSGGYTDTQYF	TGTGCCAGCGGAAGCGGGGGCTACACAGATACGCAGTATTTT
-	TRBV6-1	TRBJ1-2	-	CASSEPGGGSNYGYTF	TGTGCCAGCAGTGAACCGGGGGGGGGATCTAACTATGGCTACACCTTC
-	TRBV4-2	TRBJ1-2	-	CASSQESLGGYTF	TGTGCCAGCAGCCAAGAATCCCTCGGTGGCTACACCTTC
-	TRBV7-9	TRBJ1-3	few	CASSGRLQVSGNTIYF	TGTGCCAGCAGCGGGCGTCTCCAGGTCTCTGGAAACACCATATATTTT
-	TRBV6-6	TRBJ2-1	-	CASSPKLDPHNEQFF	TGTGCCAGCAGTCCGAAACTAGACCCCCACAATGAGCAGTTCTTC
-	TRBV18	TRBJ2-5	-	CASSPSRETQYF	TGTGCCAGCTCACCGAGTCGGGAGACCCAGTACTTC
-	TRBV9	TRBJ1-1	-	CASSVDPQGGEAFF	TGTGCCAGCAGCGTAGATCCCCAGGGAGGGGAAGCTTTCTTT
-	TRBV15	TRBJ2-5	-	CATSRGGREGETQYF	TGTGCCACCAGCAGAGGTGGGCGTGAGGGAGAGACCCAGTACTTC
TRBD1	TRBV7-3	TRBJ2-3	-	CASSLMGQGNTDTQYF	TGTGCCAGCAGCTTAATGGGACAGGGGAACACAGATACGCAGTATTTT
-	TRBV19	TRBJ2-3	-	CASSISRAGDTQYF	TGTGCCAGTAGTATCTCCAGGGCCGGAGATACGCAGTATTTT
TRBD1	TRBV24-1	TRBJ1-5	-	CATSDSNRGLNQPQHF	TGTGCCACCAGTGATTCCAACAGGGGGCTGAATCAGCCCCAGCATTTT
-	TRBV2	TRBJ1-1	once	CASRKQDISNTEAFF	TGTGCCAGCAGAAAACAAGACATCTCGAACACTGAAGCTTTCTTT
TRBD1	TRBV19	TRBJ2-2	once	CASKTGGARTGELFF	TGTGCCAGTAAGACAGGGGGCGCGAGGACCGGGGAGCTGTTTTTT
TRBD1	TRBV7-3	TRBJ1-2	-	CASSPGQGHGYTF	TGTGCCAGCAGCCCCGGACAGGGGCACGGCTACACCTTC
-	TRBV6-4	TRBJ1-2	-	CASSEGRVGGYTF	TGTGCCAGCAGTGAAGGCAGGGTTGGTGGCTACACCTTC
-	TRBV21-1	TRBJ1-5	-	CASSKFTRDQPQHF	TGTGCCAGCAGCAAATTCACGAGAGATCAGCCCCAGCATTTT
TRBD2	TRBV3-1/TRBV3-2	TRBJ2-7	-	CASSQRTSGLRAEQYF	TGTGCCAGCAGCCAAAGGACTAGCGGTCTCCGCGCCGAGCAGTACTTC
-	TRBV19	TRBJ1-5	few	CASSISTLGQPQHF	TGTGCCAGTAGTATATCAACCCTCGGGCAGCCCCAGCATTTT
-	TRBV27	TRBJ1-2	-	CASSIQPGLRGGYTF	TGTGCCAGCAGTATCCAACCCGGGCTACGGGGTGGCTACACCTTC
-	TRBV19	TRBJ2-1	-	CASSRLDFYNEQFF	TGTGCCAGTAGTCGACTAGATTTCTACAATGAGCAGTTCTTC
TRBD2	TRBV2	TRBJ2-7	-	CASSVLAGSYEQYF	TGTGCCAGCAGTGTACTAGCGGGGTCCTACGAGCAGTACTTC
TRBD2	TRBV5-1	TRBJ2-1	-	CASSLAAGGNNEQFF	TGCGCCAGCAGCTTGGCAGCGGGGGGTAACAATGAGCAGTTCTTC
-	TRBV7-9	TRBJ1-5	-	CASSLGTGYGNQPQHF	TGTGCCAGCAGCTTGGGAACAGGGTATGGCAATCAGCCCCAGCATTTT
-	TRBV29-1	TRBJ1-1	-	CSVVDGGAEAFF	TGCAGCGTTGTCGATGGGGGCGCGGAAGCTTTCTTT
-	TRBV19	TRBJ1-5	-	CASSIPGDQPQHF	TGTGCCAGTAGTATACCAGGGGATCAGCCCCAGCATTTT
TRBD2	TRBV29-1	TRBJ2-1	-	CSAVAGGGGEQFF	TGCAGCGCCGTAGCGGGGGGCGGAGGTGAGCAGTTCTTC
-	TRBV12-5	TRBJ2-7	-	CASGLVLGTTPYEQYF	TGTGCTAGTGGTTTGGTGTTGGGCACGACCCCCTACGAGCAGTACTTC